Shown below are 27 T cell receptor beta chains from a single sample sequenced in a study of blood T cell repertoires in COVID-19. The protocol was immunoSEQ multiplex PCR, while the TCRdb copy is restricted to in-frame clones and leaves out a portion. The sample contains a few hundred thousand clones, more than 65% of which appear only once. Sequencing used peripheral blood. Receptors were obtained from a man aged 40-55 years who had recovered from COVID-19.

The V call is TRBV5-4, the J call TRBJ2-2; TRBD1 matches 9 bases. J gave up 6 bases and V 4 bases, and 7 bases lay outside the gene matches. Germline CDR1 is SGHNT and CDR2 is YYREEE (reference sequence). The CDR3 loop spans 15 amino acids. The CDR3 DNA reads as TGTGCCAGCAGCGACGGACAGGGGAAACCCGGGGAGCTGTTTTTT. As protein: CASSDGQGKPGELFF. Together with reference TRBV5-4 and TRBJ2-2, the CDR3 gives the full variable domain: ETGVTQSPTHLIKTRGQQVTLRCSSQSGHNTVSWYQQALGQGPQFIFQYYREEENGRGNFPPRFSGLQFPNYSSELNVNALELDDSALYLCASSDGQGKPGELFFGEGSRLTVL.

The J gene is TRBJ2-2, the V gene TRBV5-1; maybe TRBD2 (5 bases). Per germline, CDR1 SGHRS and CDR2 YFSETQ. CDR3 length: 14 amino acids. V dropped 7 bases and J dropped 3 bases, with 13 bases sitting between them. The CDR3 protein is CASYFGVDTGELFF. CDR3 sequence (DNA): TGCGCCAGCTACTTCGGGGTCGACACCGGGGAGCTGTTTTTT.

The CDR3 protein is CASSPLTGDPDTQYF. CDR3 DNA: TGTGCCAGCTCACCACTAACAGGGGACCCAGATACGCAGTATTTT. The rearrangement joins TRBV18 to TRBJ2-3, with TRBD1 matching 7 bases. There are 15 residues in the CDR3. With V trimmed by 1 base and J by 4 bases, 5 bases remained unmatched. Per germline, CDR1 KGHSH and CDR2 LQKENI.

This clone was picked up one time. This chain uses TRBV24-1 with TRBJ2-3; a possible D gene is TRBD1 (5 bases). V shed 2 bases and J shed 5 bases, with 13 bases lying between them. Germline V CDR1 and CDR2: KGHDR, SFDVKD. The length of the CDR3 is 15 residues. Written as DNA, the CDR3 is TGTGCCACCAGTGATTCGTATGGGGCTGGAGATACGCAGTATTTT. It codes for CATSDSYGAGDTQYF.

The V and J genes are TRBV6-5 and TRBJ2-7; 10 bases line up with TRBD1. Germline V gene data show CDR1 as MNHEY and CDR2 as SVGAGI. V dropped 0 bases and J dropped 4; count of bases not matched to a gene: 3. This CDR3 contains 15 residues. DNA for the CDR3: TGTGCCAGCAGTTACTCGGGGACAGGGGAATACGAGCAGTACTTC. It encodes CASSYSGTGEYEQYF.

The table lists this clone with a few counts. The chain joins TRBV19 to TRBJ2-2; 7 bases are a match to TRBD2. Germline V gene lookup returns CDR1 LNHDA and CDR2 SQIVND (reference sequence). The CDR3 covers 12 residues. The junction had 2 bases not matched to a gene; V was cut back by 9 bases and J by 4 bases. CDR3: CASGGFTGELFF. In nucleotides, the CDR3 is TGTGCCAGCGGGGGGTTCACCGGGGAGCTGTTTTTT.

This chain uses TRBV24-1 with TRBJ1-5; D uncertain. CDR1 and CDR2 (germline): KGHDR, SFDVKD. This CDR3 contains 14 residues. V was pared by 3 bases and J by 7 bases, with 12 bases between. The CDR3 bases are TGTGCCACCAGTGATGCAGGCAGTGGACAGCCCCAGCATTTT. Its protein product is CATSDAGSGQPQHF.

This clone occurred many times. This specimen includes other DNA sequences encoding the same CDR3. This chain links TRBV6-2 or TRBV6-3 with TRBJ2-6; D unclear. The CDR3 loop spans 15 amino acids. CDR1 is MNHEY and CDR2 is SVGEGT in the germline V gene. The V end lost 0 bases, the J end lost 0 bases, and 3 bases lay between the germline ends. CDR3 region: CASSYSSSGANVLTF. The CDR3 nucleotides are TGTGCCAGCAGTTACTCCAGCTCTGGGGCCAACGTCCTGACTTTC.

This chain connects TRBV11-2 to TRBJ1-4; D is perhaps TRBD1 (6 bases). V lost 4 bases to trimming and J lost 1 base, with 7 bases between them. This CDR3 comprises 14 residues. The V gene's germline CDR1 is SGHAT and CDR2 FQNNGV. CDR3 region: CASSSRGTNEKLFF. DNA of the CDR3: TGTGCCAGCAGCTCCAGGGGAACTAATGAAAAACTGTTTTTT.

This chain links TRBV4-3 with TRBJ1-1; no clear D gene. The V end was cut by 4 bases, the J end by 5 bases, with 14 bases between. The CDR3 spans 14 residues. The V gene's germline CDR1 is LGHNA and CDR2 YSLEER. The CDR3 DNA follows: TGCGCCAGCAGCCCTAATGGACTCGATACTGAAGCTTTCTTT. This translates into CASSPNGLDTEAFF.

The chain has TRBV6-5 and TRBJ2-7; no clear D. Germline CDR1 is MNHEY and CDR2 is SVGAGI. The CDR3 spans 12 residues. The ends were cut back, 6 bases at V and 4 bases at J, with 10 bases in the middle. The DNA for the CDR3 is TGTGCCAGCAGCAGAGACACTTACGAGCAGTACTTC. Amino acids: CASSRDTYEQYF.

The CDR3 sequence is CASSPPGLAVYNEQFF. In DNA, the CDR3 is TGTGCCAGTAGTCCCCCGGGACTAGCGGTCTACAATGAGCAGTTCTTC. The V call is TRBV19, the J call TRBJ2-1; 11 nucleotides match TRBD2. CDR1 is LNHDA and CDR2 is SQIVND in the germline V gene (reference sequence). The CDR3 extends over 16 amino acids. After removal of 5 bases from V and 3 bases from J, the junction contained 6 bases not matched to a gene.

This clone was detected a few times. The V call is TRBV9, the J call TRBJ2-1; D is ambiguous. Trimming took off 0 bases at V and 0 bases at J, with 7 bases between the two ends. The length of the CDR3 is 15 residues. The germline V gene has CDR1 SGDLS and CDR2 YYNGEE. The CDR3, as DNA: TGTGCCAGCAGCGTAGCCCCTAACTCCTACAATGAGCAGTTCTTC. It codes for CASSVAPNSYNEQFF.

This clone was seen once. V gene TRBV7-8 combines with J gene TRBJ1-6; TRBD1 matches 7 bases. Germline V lookup: CDR1 SGHVS, CDR2 FQNEAQ. The CDR3 sequence is 15 residues long. The ends lost 3 bases at V and 6 bases at J; junction bases unmatched: 5. The DNA for the CDR3 is TGTGCCAGCAGCTTTGGGACAGCCATTAATTCACCCCTCCACTTT. Residues: CASSFGTAINSPLHF.

The CDR3 is CASRERTSGGYNEQFF. CDR3 bases: TGTGCCAGCAGGGAAAGGACTAGCGGGGGATACAATGAGCAGTTCTTC. The rearrangement uses TRBV2 and TRBJ2-1, with 13 bases fitting TRBD2. The V segment lost 6 bases and the J segment 4 bases; nucleotides outside the gene matches: 6. Germline CDR1 SNHLY, CDR2 FYNNEI. The CDR3 runs to 16 residues. The full variable domain, its missing parts supplied by reference TRBV2 and TRBJ2-1, is EPEVTQTPSHQVTQMGQEVILRCVPISNHLYFYWYRQILGQKVEFLVSFYNNEISEKSEIFDDQFSVERPDGSNFTLKIRSTKLEDSAMYFCASRERTSGGYNEQFFGPGTRLTVL.

This chain connects TRBV7-9 to TRBJ2-7, with 11 bases fitting TRBD2. The CDR3 is 18 residues long. J lost 0 bases, V lost 1 base, and 8 bases had no gene match. Germline assignment: CDR1 SEHNR and CDR2 FQNEAQ (reference sequence). For the CDR3, the DNA is TGTGCCAGCAGCTTAGGTGTTAGCGGGAGGGACAGCTCCTACGAGCAGTACTTC. Its translation: CASSLGVSGRDSSYEQYF.

This clone was detected only a few times. The chain combines TRBV25-1 with TRBJ1-6; 7 bases fit TRBD1. The CDR3 loop spans 17 amino acids. The germline V gene has CDR1 MGHDK and CDR2 SYGVNS. V was clipped by 1 base and J by 5 bases; unmatched bases: 8. The CDR3 region has the DNA TGTGCCAGCAGTGAATCTTCGACAGGGATGGATAATTCACCCCTCCACTTT. Amino acid sequence: CASSESSTGMDNSPLHF. The full variable domain, completed using reference TRBV25-1 and TRBJ1-6, is EADIYQTPRYLVIGTGKKITLECSQTMGHDKMYWYQQDPGMELHLIHYSYGVNSTEKGDLSSESTVSRIRTEHFPLTLESARPSHTSQYLCASSESSTGMDNSPLHFGNGTRLTVT.

The gene calls are TRBV5-4 and TRBJ1-5; no definite D call. The CDR3 totals 14 residues. Germline values: CDR1 SGHNT, CDR2 YYREEE (reference sequence). The V end was cut by 3 bases, the J end by 5 bases, with 12 bases between. This CDR3 reads CASSSGSADQPQHF. In DNA, the CDR3 is TGTGCCAGCAGCTCCGGGTCGGCGGATCAGCCCCAGCATTTT.

The chain is built from TRBV11-3 and TRBJ2-7, with 7 bases matching TRBD1. V was pared by 5 bases and J by 3 bases, with 4 bases of the junction left unmatched. Germline V gene data show CDR1 as SGHNT and CDR2 as YENEEA. This CDR3 contains 13 residues. CDR3 DNA: TGTGCCAGCAGCGGCACAGGGGACTACGAGCAGTACTTC. Its protein product is CASSGTGDYEQYF.

The chain couples TRBV2 to TRBJ2-1, with D perhaps TRBD1 (5 bases). CDR3 length: 12 amino acids. Germline CDR1 reads SNHLY; CDR2 reads FYNNEI. Trimming removed 5 bases at V and 9 bases at J, with 11 bases between. CDR3 nucleotide sequence: TGTGCCAGCAGTCCGGCAGGGATTGAGCAGTTCTTC. Its translation: CASSPAGIEQFF.

This clone showed up just once. The rearrangement links TRBV7-9 to TRBJ1-2, with a possible D match to TRBD1 (5 bases). The CDR3 is 12 residues long. V was shortened by 3 bases and J by 6 bases, with 8 bases between the two germline ends. Per the germline V gene, CDR1 is SEHNR and CDR2 is FQNEAQ (reference sequence). CDR3 sequence (DNA): TGTGCCAGCAGCTTGGGCAGGGATGGCTACACCTTC. Translating gives CASSLGRDGYTF.

V usage is TRBV2 and J usage is TRBJ1-1; D is unresolved. Trimming took off 2 bases at V and 5 bases at J, with 9 bases between the two ends. Per germline, CDR1 SNHLY and CDR2 FYNNEI. CDR3 length equals 13 residues. In nucleotides, the CDR3 is TGTGCCAGCAGTGAAACAACCTGGACTGAAGCTTTCTTT. It yields the protein CASSETTWTEAFF.

The V and J genes are TRBV6-5 and TRBJ1-2; a possible D gene is TRBD1 (6 bases). Trimming took 9 bases from V and 3 from J, leaving 14 bases between them. Per germline, CDR1 MNHEY and CDR2 SVGAGI. This CDR3 contains 13 residues. The CDR3 here is CASGGRGDYGYTF. For the CDR3, the DNA is TGTGCCAGTGGGGGCAGGGGAGACTATGGCTACACCTTC.

This rearrangement joins TRBV27 to TRBJ2-1, with TRBD2 matching 12 bases. The CDR3 loop spans 16 amino acids. Germline CDR1 MNHEY, CDR2 SMNVEV (reference sequence). V was pared by 7 bases and J by 10 bases, with 14 bases of the junction left unmatched. The CDR3 is CASTQTLAGGPGEQFF. The CDR3 coding sequence is TGTGCCAGCACCCAGACCCTAGCGGGAGGGCCGGGAGAGCAGTTCTTC.

The chain carries TRBV6-5 and TRBJ1-2; TRBD1 is a possible D gene (6 bases). Germline lookup yields CDR1 MNHEY and CDR2 SVGAGI. V shed 6 bases and J shed 7 bases, with 12 bases lying between them. This CDR3 has 12 residues. In DNA form, the CDR3 reads TGTGCCAGCAGGAACAGGGTATTTGGCTACACCTTC. Protein product: CASRNRVFGYTF.

The genes are TRBV7-9 and TRBJ2-3; 12 bases line up with TRBD2. CDR3 size: 17 residues. Germline loops: CDR1 SEHNR, CDR2 FQNEAQ (reference sequence). Losses at the gene ends were 1 base for V and 4 bases for J; bases not matched to a gene: 6. The CDR3 region has the DNA TGTGCCAGCAGCTTAGATTCCCCTAGCGGGGGGGCAGATACGCAGTATTTT. It translates to CASSLDSPSGGADTQYF. Filled out from reference TRBV7-9 and TRBJ2-3, the complete variable domain reads DTGVSQNPRHKITKRGQNVTFRCDPISEHNRLYWYRQTLGQGPEFLTYFQNEAQLEKSRLLSDRFSAERPKGSFSTLEIQRTEQGDSAMYLCASSLDSPSGGADTQYFGPGTRLTVL.

J is TRBJ1-1 and V is TRBV11-3; D is perhaps TRBD1 (6 bases). This CDR3 comprises 17 residues. Germline-derived CDR1 and CDR2 are SGHNT and YENEEA. V was trimmed by 0 bases and J by 5 bases, leaving 19 bases between them. The CDR3 loop is CASSLDLFGGRWTEAFF. The CDR3 DNA sequence: TGTGCCAGCAGCTTAGATCTTTTCGGGGGGCGGTGGACTGAAGCTTTCTTT.